This TCR beta chain is drawn from a study of cytomegalovirus exposure and HLA in healthy donors. Study context: The same platform was used for the 90 to 150 validation repertoires and the roughly 730 first-cohort repertoires, a later analysis reported. Whole-study results and caveats: Altogether, 164 TCR beta chains were recorded as cytomegalovirus-associated.

Trimming stripped 4 bases from V and 0 bases from J, with 17 bases between. This CDR3 region has 17 residues. CDR1 and CDR2 from the germline V gene are SGHNT and YYREEE (reference sequence). TCRdb's copy holds only in-frame clones and misses some; the assay was immunoSEQ multiplex PCR. The top ten clones hold around 1.1% of a sample with 120,000 or so clones, about 91% of them seen once. A remark on this clone: Antigen specificity is unknown.

The specimen was PBMCs. The receptor's source is a woman younger than 35 in good health and CMV-seronegative. The chain carries TRBV5-4 and TRBJ1-3; no clear D. The CDR3 DNA sequence: TGTGCCAGCAGCCCCGAGGCGGGCGTAGGCTCTGGAAACACCATATATTTT. Its protein product is CASSPEAGVGSGNTIYF.